This note documents a single T cell receptor (beta chain) sequence. What it binds is not known. The sample originates from a study of cytomegalovirus exposure and HLA in healthy donors. Whole-study context: The same platform was used for the 120 or so validation repertoires as for the roughly 700 first-cohort repertoires, as reported in a later analysis.

Findings and limits, study-wide: Reports showed the classifier diagnosing cytomegalovirus status with high specificity and sensitivity. The dataset shows that most TCR sequences were rare, while some public TCRs occurred in many donors.

Produced via immunoSEQ multiplex PCR; TCRdb's table is partial and in-frame only. Here the sample spans about 200,000 clones, roughly 84% being singletons. The CDR3 contains 17 residues. The V and J ends lost 3 bases and 0 bases respectively, with 15 bases between them. Germline values: CDR1 LNHDA, CDR2 SQIVND (reference sequence). Sequencing was performed on PBMCs. This chain uses TRBV19 with TRBJ1-5; D ambiguous. This TCR derives from a woman between 18 and 30 years old in good health and CMV-seropositive. CDR3 DNA sequence: TGTGCCAGTAGTATTAGATCGGCGGCTTATAGCAATCAGCCCCAGCATTTT. Its protein is CASSIRSAAYSNQPQHF.